A single sample gave rise to the 25 T cell receptor beta chains below, sequenced in a study of blood T cell repertoires in COVID-19. Assay: immunoSEQ multiplex PCR; the TCRdb copy retains only in-frame clones and omits some. The table includes some 220,000 clones, around 80% detected once. Sequencing input: peripheral blood. The receptors shown here come from a woman in her twenties or thirties with COVID-19, enrolled during active disease.

V usage is TRBV27 and J usage is TRBJ2-7, with a weak D call TRBD1 (6 bases). The CDR3 is made up of 15 amino acids. V gave up 6 bases and J gave up 4 bases, with 19 bases separating them. Per the germline V gene, CDR1 is MNHEY and CDR2 is SMNVEV (reference sequence). The CDR3 loop is CASSPAGTSSYEQYF. In nucleotides, the CDR3 is TGTGCCAGCAGCCCAGCCGGGACATCAAGTTACGAGCAGTACTTC.

This chain uses TRBV24-1 with TRBJ1-5; D is ambiguous. Per the germline V gene, CDR1 is KGHDR and CDR2 is SFDVKD. The CDR3 runs to 14 residues. Trimming removed 1 base from V and 8 bases from J, with 11 bases in between. The chain's CDR3 is CATSDFEATEPQHF. The CDR3 region has the DNA TGTGCCACCAGTGATTTCGAGGCGACGGAGCCCCAGCATTTT.

By proportion, this clone is medium-sized. This chain links TRBV6-1 with TRBJ2-7, with D possibly TRBD1 on 6 matching bases. V was shortened by 2 bases and J by 2 bases, with 13 bases between the two germline ends. Per germline, CDR1 MNHNS and CDR2 SASEGT. The CDR3 sequence is 15 residues long. CDR3 sequence reads: CASSETPDRPYEQYF. The CDR3 nucleotides are TGTGCCAGCAGTGAAACCCCCGACAGGCCCTACGAGCAGTACTTC.

The gene calls are TRBV2 and TRBJ2-5; TRBD2 agrees at 8 bases. Germline V gives CDR1 SNHLY, CDR2 FYNNEI. This CDR3 is 15 amino acids long. J was trimmed by 5 bases and V by 3 bases; bases with no gene match: 8. CDR3 protein: CASSDVAGGGETQYF. The CDR3 region has the DNA TGTGCCAGCAGTGATGTGGCGGGGGGAGGGGAGACCCAGTACTTC.

There are a few counts of this clone. The chain employs TRBV9 and TRBJ1-1; 11 bases align to TRBD1. Germline CDR1 SGDLS, CDR2 YYNGEE. V gave up 3 bases and J gave up 3 bases; unmatched junction bases: 7. CDR3 size: 16 residues. As DNA, the CDR3 is TGTGCCAGCAGCGGAGGACAGGGGGCGTGGGACACTGAAGCTTTCTTT. This sequence encodes CASSGGQGAWDTEAFF.

The chain is built from TRBV3-1 (or the pseudogene TRBV3-2) and TRBJ1-1; a weak D match, TRBD1 (5 bases). This CDR3 contains 14 residues. Germline V gives CDR1 LGHDT, CDR2 YNNKEL (reference sequence). V lost 6 bases, J lost 4 bases, and 15 bases lay in between. The CDR3 region is CASRQYRPPTEAFF. DNA for the CDR3: TGTGCCAGCAGACAATACAGGCCCCCCACTGAAGCTTTCTTT.

J is TRBJ1-6 and V is TRBV19; 9 bases agree with TRBD1. CDR3 length: 14 residues. Germline CDR1 and CDR2: LNHDA and SQIVND (reference sequence). After removal of 7 bases from V and 6 bases from J, the junction contained 4 bases not matched to a gene. The CDR3 spells CASNPTGGNSPLHF. CDR3 sequence (DNA): TGTGCCAGTAATCCGACAGGGGGTAATTCACCCCTCCACTTT.

DNA for the CDR3: TGCAGCGCGACGGCGGGGACAGGAGCTAACTATGGCTACACCTTC. Amino acids: CSATAGTGANYGYTF. The V call is TRBV29-1, the J call TRBJ1-2, with 8 bases fitting TRBD1. This CDR3 spans 15 amino acids. The germline gives CDR1 SQVTM, CDR2 ANQGSEA. The J segment lost 0 bases and the V segment lost 7 bases, leaving 10 bases of the junction unmatched.

This clone was observed at least ten times. The rearrangement links TRBV2 to TRBJ2-3; 7 positions agree with TRBD2. Trimming at V came to 2 bases and at J to 6 bases, leaving 5 bases not matched to a gene. The CDR3 extends over 14 amino acids. Germline V gene sequence: CDR1 SNHLY, CDR2 FYNNEI. The CDR3 DNA reads as TGTGCCAGCAGTGAACGGACTAGTGGCGATACGCAGTATTTT. This sequence encodes CASSERTSGDTQYF.

CDR3 DNA sequence: TGTGCCAGCAGCCCCACAGGGTACAAAGAGACCCAGTACTTC. Its translation is CASSPTGYKETQYF. The gene calls are TRBV7-3 and TRBJ2-5; weak D call: TRBD1 (6 bases). Trimming pared 5 bases from V and 3 bases from J, leaving 13 bases between. In germline, CDR1 is SGHTA, CDR2 FQGTGA. This CDR3 region has 14 residues. Using reference TRBV7-3 and TRBJ2-5 for the parts outside the CDR3, the full variable domain is GAGVSQTPSNKVTEKGKYVELRCDPISGHTALYWYRQSLGQGPEFLIYFQGTGAADDSGLPNDRFFAVRPEGSVSTLKIQRTERGDSAVYLCASSPTGYKETQYFGPGTRLLVL.

The count of this clone is one. The V gene is TRBV14, the J gene TRBJ1-1; 8 positions match TRBD1. The CDR3 consists of 15 residues. Germline V gene lookup returns CDR1 SGHDN and CDR2 FVKESK. With 2 bases clipped from V and 6 bases from J, the junction kept 8 bases outside the gene matches. The CDR3 loop reads CASSQRTGTRAEAFF. In nucleotides, the CDR3 is TGTGCCAGCAGCCAACGGACAGGGACGAGGGCTGAAGCTTTCTTT.

This chain uses TRBV2 with TRBJ1-6; the D is unclear. Germline lookup yields CDR1 SNHLY and CDR2 FYNNEI. There are 15 residues in the CDR3. Trimming removed 3 bases from V and 2 bases from J, with 8 bases in between. The CDR3 DNA reads TGTGCCAGCAGTGAGAGGGCCCCCTATAATTCACCCCTCCACTTT. Residues: CASSERAPYNSPLHF.

V and J are TRBV3-1 (or the pseudogene TRBV3-2) and TRBJ2-7, with D possibly TRBD2 on 6 matching bases. The V and J ends lost 7 bases and 2 bases respectively, with 18 bases between them. CDR1 and CDR2 (germline): LGHDT, YNNKEL (reference sequence). This CDR3 spans 15 amino acids. CDR3 DNA: TGTGCCAGCAATACCGGCCTTAGCGGCCCCTACGAGCAGTACTTC. Its protein is CASNTGLSGPYEQYF.

CDR3 bases: TGTGCCAGCAGCTTGTTCCTACCACAGGTCCTTCCCTACGAGCAGTACTTC. Protein: CASSLFLPQVLPYEQYF. This rearrangement joins TRBV5-5 to TRBJ2-7; D is perhaps TRBD1 (5 bases). The germline CDR1 and CDR2 sequences are SGHKS and YYEKEE (reference sequence). This CDR3 region has 17 residues. V lost 1 base to trimming and J lost 2 bases, with 19 bases between them.

V usage is TRBV9 and J usage is TRBJ2-4; 11 bases are shared with TRBD2. Germline V CDR1 and CDR2: SGDLS, YYNGEE. The CDR3 totals 16 residues. V shed 4 bases and J 1 base; nucleotides not matched to a gene: 4. The CDR3 DNA reads as TGTGCCAGCAGCCGTAGCGGGAGGGAGGCCAAAAACATTCAGTACTTC. This translates into CASSRSGREAKNIQYF.

V and J are TRBV5-1 and TRBJ2-7; TRBD1 aligns across 7 bases. The CDR3 extends over 14 amino acids. Germline CDR1 SGHRS, CDR2 YFSETQ. The ends lost 4 bases at V and 2 bases at J; junction bases unmatched: 6. CDR3 sequence (DNA): TGCGCCAGCAGCGAGTCCGGGACAGCCTACGAGCAGTACTTC. This codes for CASSESGTAYEQYF.

This clone was detected a few times. This chain links TRBV7-3 with TRBJ1-5, with a possible D match to TRBD1 (6 bases). V dropped 5 bases and J dropped 2 bases, with 10 bases sitting between them. Germline lookup yields CDR1 SGHTA and CDR2 FQGTGA. The CDR3 loop spans 14 amino acids. The CDR3 coding sequence is TGTGCCAGCAGCCCACAGGGCGGCAATCAGCCCCAGCATTTT. Protein product: CASSPQGGNQPQHF.

The sample holds one count of this clone. This chain uses TRBV7-2 with TRBJ2-7; a weak D match, TRBD2 (7 bases). CDR3 length equals 14 residues. V was pared by 5 bases and J by 3 bases, with 14 bases between. Looked up from germline, CDR1 is SGHTA and CDR2 is FQGNSA. CDR3 coding DNA: TGTGCCAGCAGCCAGAACAGGGACTACTACGAGCAGTACTTC. It codes for CASSQNRDYYEQYF. Together with reference TRBV7-2 and TRBJ2-7, the CDR3 gives the full variable domain: GAGVSQSPSNKVTEKGKDVELRCDPISGHTALYWYRQSLGQGLEFLIYFQGNSAPDKSGLPSDRFSAERTGGSVSTLTIQRTQQEDSAVYLCASSQNRDYYEQYFGPGTRLTVT.

CDR3 residues: CASSLPGASTGELFF. In DNA, the CDR3 is TGTGCCAGCAGCTTACCGGGAGCCAGCACCGGGGAGCTGTTTTTT. This chain joins TRBV7-7 and TRBJ2-2; weak D call: TRBD2 (6 bases). Per germline, CDR1 SSHAT and CDR2 FNYEAQ (reference sequence). Trimming stripped 2 bases from V and 4 bases from J, with 11 bases between. There are 15 residues in the CDR3.

This clone occurred once. The J gene is TRBJ2-2, the V gene TRBV3-1 (or the pseudogene TRBV3-2); possible D gene TRBD2, 5 bases. The CDR3 is 16 residues long. Germline V CDR1 and CDR2: LGHDT, YNNKEL (reference sequence). Trimming shortened V by 5 bases and J by 7 bases, and 20 bases separated the two germline ends. This chain's CDR3 is CASSKFRAAGGGELFF. CDR3 nucleotides: TGTGCCAGCAGCAAATTCCGGGCCGCGGGTGGCGGGGAGCTGTTTTTT.

This clone was observed once. J is TRBJ1-3 and V is TRBV4-1; D gene uncertain. The V gene lost 0 bases and the J gene lost 2 bases, with 5 bases spanning the gap. The CDR3 has 14 residues. Germline V gives CDR1 MGHRA, CDR2 YSYEKL. CDR3 nucleotides: TGCGCCAGCAGCCAAGATCCAGCTGGAAACACCATATATTTT. This encodes CASSQDPAGNTIYF.

This chain links TRBV4-3 with TRBJ2-7; TRBD2 matches 9 bases. With 2 bases clipped from V and 5 bases from J, the junction kept 13 bases outside the gene matches. This CDR3 comprises 17 residues. The germline gives CDR1 LGHNA, CDR2 YSLEER. This CDR3 is CASSQNPIAGALHEQYF. DNA of the CDR3: TGCGCCAGCAGCCAAAACCCGATAGCGGGGGCCCTTCACGAGCAGTACTTC.

The CDR3 nucleotides are TGCGCCAGCAGCTTGAGTCCGGACAACCTGAACACCGGGGAGCTGTTTTTT. This encodes CASSLSPDNLNTGELFF. The chain joins TRBV5-1 to TRBJ2-2; a weak D match, TRBD1 (5 bases). The CDR3 runs to 17 residues. Germline V gene data show CDR1 as SGHRS and CDR2 as YFSETQ. The V end lost 1 base, the J end lost 1 base, and 14 bases lay between the germline ends.

Only a few counts were recorded for this clone. This rearrangement joins TRBV3-1 (or the pseudogene TRBV3-2) to TRBJ2-7, with 9 bases matching TRBD2. This CDR3 is 15 amino acids long. V trimming: 4 bases; J trimming: 2 bases; junction bases outside the gene matches: 6. Germline V gene data show CDR1 as LGHDT and CDR2 as YNNKEL (reference sequence). The CDR3 DNA reads TGTGCCAGCAGCCTAATAGCGGGAGATCCCTACGAGCAGTACTTC. The encoded protein is CASSLIAGDPYEQYF.

This chain connects TRBV5-6 to TRBJ1-1; weak D call: TRBD1 (5 bases). The germline V gene has CDR1 SGHDT and CDR2 YYEEEE. With 1 base removed from V and 5 bases from J, the gap between germline ends came to 12 bases. This CDR3 spans 14 amino acids. The CDR3 is CASSLQGGETEAFF. The CDR3 DNA reads as TGTGCCAGCAGCTTGCAGGGAGGAGAAACTGAAGCTTTCTTT.